The 10 T cell receptor beta chains in this list originate from one sample, sequenced in a study of blood T cells in healthy people across ages (dated by TCRdb to between 2014 and 2016). The receptor library was made with 5' RACE. The run used an Illumina HiSeq 2500. The second PCR ran for about 6 to 11 cycles and used a J-beta primer mix along with a sample-barcoded 5' primer. TCRdb cleaned the public reads at Q25 with fastp, built clones with MiXCR and kept in-frame beta chains. Every distinct CDR3 protein forms one entry, paired with its most common genes and DNA. The sample includes some 1.5 million distinct CDR3 sequences, with 28% observed a single time. Less than 9.5% of the sample belongs to the ten largest clones. Sequenced: blood. Receptor source: a woman aged 25 to 45 in good health.

This clonotype was seen a handful of times. This chain joins TRBV6-1 and TRBJ2-5; 11 bases line up with TRBD2. V lost 6 bases and J lost 2; bases outside the gene matches: 14. CDR3 size: 18 residues. The germline CDR1 and CDR2 sequences are MNHNS and SASEGT. The CDR3 DNA follows: TGTGCCAGCAGATCCTATAGACTAGCGGGAAGGGGACAAGAGACCCAGTACTTC. Protein: CASRSYRLAGRGQETQYF.

Regarding this clonotype: One end of the junction varies from germline; a read error may be responsible. The gene calls are TRBV28 and TRBJ1-1, with D unresolved. The CDR3 extends over 13 amino acids. Germline lookup yields CDR1 MDHEN and CDR2 SYDVKM. The CDR3 DNA is TGTGTCAGCAGTTTAAGGCAATCCACTGAAGCTTTCTTT. The encoded protein is CVSSLRQSTEAFF.

In its sample, this clonotype was seen many times. This chain links TRBV11-2 with TRBJ2-1, with 9 nucleotides matching TRBD2. The CDR3 contains 17 residues. With 4 bases clipped from V and 0 bases from J, the junction kept 7 bases outside the gene matches. Per the germline V gene, CDR1 is SGHAT and CDR2 is FQNNGV. CDR3 loop: CASSSTPSGVSYNEQFF. The CDR3 bases are TGTGCCAGCAGCTCCACCCCTAGCGGGGTCTCCTACAATGAGCAGTTCTTC.

The rearrangement joins TRBV7-2 to TRBJ1-3; D is undetermined. This CDR3 is 14 amino acids long. V lost 4 bases and J lost 0, with 7 bases in between. Germline lookup yields CDR1 SGHTA and CDR2 FQGNSA. The CDR3 sequence is CASSYQSSGNTIYF. Written as DNA, the CDR3 is TGTGCCAGCAGCTACCAGAGCTCTGGAAACACCATATATTTT.

This clonotype was recorded a few times. V gene TRBV12-3 or TRBV12-4 combines with J gene TRBJ2-7; 8 bases agree with TRBD2. The CDR3 has 13 residues. V lost 6 bases to trimming and J lost 7 bases; unmatched junction nucleotides: 8. The chain's CDR3 is CASSQTSVGEQYF. As DNA, the CDR3 is TGTGCCAGCAGCCAGACTAGCGTTGGAGAGCAGTACTTC.

This clonotype was detected a few times. The genes are TRBV2 and TRBJ2-7; TRBD2 matches at 8 bases. The CDR3 consists of 13 residues. Germline CDR1 and CDR2: SNHLY and FYNNEI. V was pared by 7 bases and J by 3 bases, with 5 bases of the junction left unmatched. CDR3: CASNLAGRYEQYF. Written as DNA, the CDR3 is TGTGCCAGCAATCTAGCGGGCCGCTACGAGCAGTACTTC.

The sample holds many counts of this clonotype. The CDR3 is CASGGSGPDTQYF. CDR3 sequence (DNA): TGTGCCAGTGGCGGGAGCGGCCCAGATACGCAGTATTTT. The rearrangement uses TRBV7-2 and TRBJ2-3; 7 bases are a match to TRBD2. Germline V CDR1 and CDR2: SGHTA, FQGNSA. This CDR3 comprises 13 residues. Germline trimming cut 9 bases from V and 4 bases from J; bases unmatched to any gene: 7.

This chain connects TRBV7-2 to TRBJ2-7; D might be TRBD2 (6 bases). This CDR3 has 18 residues. The V gene lost 6 bases and the J gene lost 1 base, with 25 bases spanning the gap. Germline CDR1 reads SGHTA; CDR2 reads FQGNSA. This CDR3 is CASSYSSISESGSYEQYF. The CDR3 region has the DNA TGTGCCAGCAGTTACTCGAGTATAAGCGAGAGCGGGTCCTACGAGCAGTACTTC.

This clonotype was seen a single time. No conserved phenylalanine or tryptophan ends this CDR3, so it is likely a read error. The chain employs TRBV12-3 or TRBV12-4 and TRBJ1-2; 7 nucleotides agree with TRBD1. The ends lost 4 bases at V and 6 bases at J; junction bases unmatched: 8. The CDR3 runs to 14 residues. The CDR3 sequence is CASSSGRGRDGYTC. Written as DNA, the CDR3 is TGTGCCAGCAGTTCTGGAAGGGGGCGGGATGGCTACACCTGC.

The genes are TRBV20-1 and TRBJ2-7, with D tentatively TRBD1 (5 bases). The CDR3 totals 15 residues. CDR1 is DFQATT and CDR2 is SNEGSKA in the germline V gene (reference sequence). Trimming stripped 1 base from V and 7 bases from J, with 20 bases between. The chain's CDR3 is CSARAQPADSAEQYF. Here the CDR3 DNA reads TGCAGTGCTAGAGCGCAGCCGGCAGACAGCGCGGAGCAGTACTTC.